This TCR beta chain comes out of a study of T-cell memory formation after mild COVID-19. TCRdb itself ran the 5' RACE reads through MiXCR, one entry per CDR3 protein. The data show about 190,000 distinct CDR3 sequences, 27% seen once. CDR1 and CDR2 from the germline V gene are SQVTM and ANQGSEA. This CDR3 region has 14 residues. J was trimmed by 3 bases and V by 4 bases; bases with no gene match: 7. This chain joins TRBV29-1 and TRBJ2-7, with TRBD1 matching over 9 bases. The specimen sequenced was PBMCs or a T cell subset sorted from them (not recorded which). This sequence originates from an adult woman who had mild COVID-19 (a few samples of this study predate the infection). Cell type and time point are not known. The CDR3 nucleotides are TGCAGCGTTGGGGGGGACAGGGTGATCTACGAGCAGTACTTC. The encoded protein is CSVGGDRVIYEQYF.